What follows are 2 T cell receptor beta chains derived from one specimen sequenced in a study of a mutant IDH1 vaccine in newly diagnosed glioma. Which antigens these TCRs recognize remains unknown. Only in-frame clones appear in the TCRdb table, and some are missing; sequencing was by immunoSEQ multiplex PCR. The sample has 20,000 to 30,000 clones; 60% to 80% are singletons. Time point noted: week 11, during vaccination. Topical imiquimod was applied with each vaccine dose, which held 300 ug of mutant IDH1 20-mer peptide. The input for sequencing was PBMCs, taken from a glioma patient whose treatment included an IDH1 peptide vaccine. The receptors shown here come from a woman aged 18-35 years with glioma.

This chain links TRBV6-1 with TRBJ1-6; D is unclear. V lost 9 bases, J lost 4 bases, and 10 bases lay in between. The CDR3 is 13 residues long. Per the germline V gene, CDR1 is MNHNS and CDR2 is SASEGT. CDR3 coding DNA: TGTGCCAGTCAGGTCGGTTATAATTCACCCCTCCACTTT. Protein sequence: CASQVGYNSPLHF.

In this sample, this clone turned up once. The chain couples TRBV5-4 to TRBJ2-1; D tentatively reads TRBD1 or TRBD2 (5 bases each). The CDR3 spans 15 residues. Trimming took 3 bases from V and 0 from J, leaving 10 bases between them. In germline, CDR1 is SGHNT, CDR2 YYREEE (reference sequence). The CDR3 sequence: CASSWDASSYNEQFF. The CDR3 DNA reads TGTGCCAGCAGCTGGGACGCGAGCTCCTACAATGAGCAGTTCTTC.